These T cell receptor beta chains were read from a single sample in a study of shared clonotypes between healthy human individuals. Assay used: immunoSEQ multiplex PCR; TCRdb lists only in-frame clones, some missing. This table has fewer than 1.4 million clones, about 84% appearing once. Sequencing input: memory CD4+ T cells from PBMCs. All receptors come from a man aged 18 to 29 in good health. Some clones in this sample may be carry-over from other donors' samples. CDR3s include the opening cysteine and the closing phenylalanine or tryptophan. For some rows the clone size is stated as once, few or many, or as a class when expanded; others skip it.

CDR3 length: 11; J gene: TRBJ1-1; V gene: TRBV2; clone size: .; CDR3 protein: CASSLAFEAFF
CDR3 length: 16; J gene: TRBJ1-2; V gene: TRBV6-6; clone size: .; CDR3 protein: CASSQTWTGGDYGYTF
CDR3 length: 14; J gene: TRBJ2-7; V gene: TRBV11-2; clone size: .; CDR3 protein: CASSLNLGQTWGYF
CDR3 length: 13; J gene: .; V gene: TRBV2; clone size: .; CDR3 protein: CVSVGTASYEQYF
CDR3 length: 12; J gene: TRBJ1-2; V gene: TRBV19; clone size: .; CDR3 protein: CASSISHYGYTF
CDR3 length: 15; J gene: TRBJ2-4; V gene: TRBV5-6; clone size: .; CDR3 protein: CASSAKTSGIPIQYF
CDR3 length: 14; J gene: TRBJ1-1; V gene: TRBV4-2; clone size: once; CDR3 protein: CASSRARTDTEAFF
CDR3 length: 13; J gene: TRBJ2-5; V gene: TRBV14; clone size: .; CDR3 protein: CASSQQSQETQYF
CDR3 length: 14; J gene: TRBJ2-3; V gene: TRBV7-3; clone size: .; CDR3 protein: CASSGGGSSDTQYF
CDR3 length: 14; J gene: TRBJ2-3; V gene: TRBV7-3; clone size: .; CDR3 protein: CASSFRGSTDTQYF
CDR3 length: 14; J gene: TRBJ1-1; V gene: TRBV7-9; clone size: .; CDR3 protein: CASSFQVMNTEAFF
CDR3 length: 15; J gene: TRBJ2-5; V gene: TRBV5-6; clone size: .; CDR3 protein: CASSLSGTAKETQYF
CDR3 length: 16; J gene: TRBJ2-7; V gene: TRBV27; clone size: .; CDR3 protein: CASRMTGAAFPYEQYF
CDR3 length: 12; J gene: TRBJ2-2; V gene: TRBV28; clone size: .; CDR3 protein: CASSLSSGELFF
CDR3 length: 14; J gene: TRBJ2-2; V gene: TRBV15; clone size: .; CDR3 protein: CATQGAVYTGELFF
CDR3 length: 14; J gene: TRBJ2-4; V gene: TRBV7-9; clone size: .; CDR3 protein: CASSKDRWENIQYF
CDR3 length: 18; J gene: TRBJ2-1; V gene: TRBV5-1; clone size: .; CDR3 protein: CASSLAKGLAGGPNEQFF
CDR3 length: 13; J gene: TRBJ2-7; V gene: TRBV9; clone size: .; CDR3 protein: CASSAEGQSKQYF
CDR3 length: 15; J gene: TRBJ1-2; V gene: TRBV5-1; clone size: .; CDR3 protein: CASSRGDGAVYGYTF
CDR3 length: 17; J gene: TRBJ2-3; V gene: TRBV5-4; clone size: .; CDR3 protein: CASSRTSGRWGTDTQYF